This TCR beta chain was captured by sequencing in a study of T-cell reconstitution after alpha-beta-depleted transplantation in children. Whole-study findings and limits: Expanded clones from the graft, numbering several hundred, reportedly supplied alpha-beta T cells about two months after transplant. It was newly produced T cells that mostly accounted for T-cell counts and diversity one year after transplant.

V was clipped by 7 bases and J by 1 base; unmatched bases: 10. The CDR3 runs 19 residues. Germline V gene sequence: CDR1 ENHRY, CDR2 SYGVKD. This clonotype was seen many times. Its antigen is not identified. Unique molecular identifiers were used in preparing the TCRbeta library. TCRdb fed the PCR reads into MiXCR, producing one record per CDR3 protein. The sample carries about 200,000 distinct CDR3 sequences, about 6% recorded once. This sequence originates from a girl under three years old with combined immunodeficiency, due to receive a stem cell transplant. The sequenced sample was PBMCs, obtained before TCRalphabeta/CD19-depleted stem cell transplant. This chain links TRBV10-3 with TRBJ2-1; 16 nucleotides align to TRBD2. The DNA for the CDR3 is TGTGCCATCACCCCCGGGACTAGCGGGGGGGCCCATTCCTACAATGAGCAGTTCTTC. Encoded protein: CAITPGTSGGAHSYNEQFF.